Listed below are T cell receptor beta chains from one sample, sequenced in a study of preoperative IRX-2 immunotherapy in early breast cancer. The repertoire was sequenced with immunoSEQ multiplex PCR; TCRdb's copy has only in-frame clones and lacks some. The sample yields around 62,000 clones, around 94% seen once. The sample was taken from a patient treated with IRX-2 immunotherapy. These receptors were collected from a human donor with breast cancer. Both conserved end residues are part of each CDR3. The D gene is left open where the match is weak. Some rows have no size entry. The others give once, few or many, or a class for an expanded clone.

TRBV5-5	-	TRBJ2-2	-	TGTGCCAGCAGCGCCTGGGCCGCGGGGACCGGGGAGCTGTTTTTT	CASSAWAAGTGELFF
TRBV30	-	TRBJ2-7	-	TGTGCCTGGAGTGTACTTTACGAGCAGTACTTC	CAWSVLYEQYF
TRBV6-6	-	TRBJ2-5	-	TGTGCCAGCAGTTCCTATCAAGAGACCCAGTACTTC	CASSSYQETQYF
TRBV7-2	-	TRBJ2-6	-	TGTGCCAGCAGCTTAGTTGCCACTGGGGCCAACGTCCTGACTTTC	CASSLVATGANVLTF
TRBV6-4	-	TRBJ1-1	-	TGTGCCAGCAGGGGAACAGGGATACCCACGTTAATGAACACTGAAGCTTTCTTT	CASRGTGIPTLMNTEAFF
TRBV4-3	-	TRBJ1-1	-	TGCGCCAGCAACGAAAGGGGGGGGTGGGGCAACACTGAAGCTTTCTTT	CASNERGGWGNTEAFF
TRBV19	-	TRBJ2-5	-	TGTGCCAGTAGTATAGGGGACTGGGAACACGAAGAGACCCAGTACTTC	CASSIGDWEHEETQYF
TRBV7-2	-	TRBJ1-2	-	TGTGCCAGCAGCTCTATTGGAAGACCCTATGGCTACACCTTC	CASSSIGRPYGYTF
TRBV11-2	once	TRBJ2-3	-	TGTGCCAGCAGCTTAGATCCTGGAGAGCTTAGCACAGATACGCAGTATTTT	CASSLDPGELSTDTQYF
TRBV5-1	-	TRBJ2-7	-	TGCGCCAGCCAGAAAGGAGGTGGGGTAGGACAATACGAGCAGTACTTC	CASQKGGGVGQYEQYF
TRBV5-3	-	TRBJ1-1	TRBD1	TGTGCCAGGACTAGGGACAGGAACACTGAAGCTTTCTTT	CARTRDRNTEAFF
TRBV7-2	-	TRBJ2-1	-	TGTGCCAGCAGGAAGTGGAGGGATGAGCAGTTCTTC	CASRKWRDEQFF
TRBV7-7	-	TRBJ2-5	-	TGTGCCAGCAGCCTACTGGGCCACCGGGAGACCCAGTACTTC	CASSLLGHRETQYF